These 25 T cell receptor beta chains share one sample of origin, sequenced in a study of cytomegalovirus exposure and HLA in healthy donors. The PCR contained 60 Vbeta and 13 Jbeta primers. Sequencing used immunoSEQ multiplex PCR; TCRdb keeps in-frame clones, though not all of them. The table for this sample gives 75,000 to 95,000 clones. The sequencing sample was made of PBMCs. All receptors come from a girl aged 10 to 17 in good health and CMV-seropositive.

The genes are TRBV18 and TRBJ1-2; tentative D call: TRBD1 (5 bases). This CDR3 has 17 residues. Trimming took off 2 bases at V and 0 bases at J, with 16 bases between the two ends. CDR1 is KGHSH, CDR2 LQKENI, per germline. As DNA, the CDR3 is TGTGCCAGCTCACCAAGCATGACAGTTCCCTCTAACTATGGCTACACCTTC. Protein: CASSPSMTVPSNYGYTF.

The V gene is TRBV29-1, the J gene TRBJ2-6; D is possibly TRBD1 (6 bases). Trimming left V 6 bases short and J 0 bases short, with 15 bases between. This CDR3 spans 16 amino acids. The germline V gene has CDR1 SQVTM and CDR2 ANQGSEA. CDR3 region: CSVRGSESSGANVLTF. The DNA for the CDR3 is TGCAGCGTGAGGGGGTCCGAGAGCTCTGGGGCCAACGTCCTGACTTTC.

The rearrangement joins TRBV9 to TRBJ1-5; D is perhaps TRBD1 (5 bases). V shed 2 bases and J shed 5 bases, with 14 bases lying between them. The germline CDR1 and CDR2 sequences are SGDLS and YYNGEE. CDR3 length: 15 residues. Here the CDR3 reads CASSVDGRGYQPQHF. CDR3 sequence (DNA): TGTGCCAGCAGCGTGGACGGAAGGGGCTATCAGCCCCAGCATTTT.

The rearrangement joins TRBV6-1 to TRBJ1-2; 9 nucleotides line up with TRBD1. CDR1 is MNHNS, CDR2 SASEGT, per germline. V shed 1 base, J shed 8 bases, and the junction held 11 bases outside the gene matches. The length of the CDR3 is 16 residues. This CDR3 reads CASSEELTGTGWGYTF. The CDR3, as DNA: TGTGCCAGCAGTGAAGAACTAACCGGGACAGGGTGGGGCTACACCTTC.

CDR3 bases: TGTGCCAGCAGCCAGGACAGAAAAGAGACCCAGTACTTC. It encodes CASSQDRKETQYF. V is TRBV11-2 and J is TRBJ2-5; D perhaps matches TRBD1 (6 bases). The germline gives CDR1 SGHAT, CDR2 FQNNGV. V was clipped by 5 bases and J by 3 bases, with 10 bases between them. The CDR3 has 13 amino acids.

The chain couples TRBV9 to TRBJ1-2; D is unresolved. The germline V gene encodes CDR1 SGDLS and CDR2 YYNGEE. The V end lost 2 bases, the J end lost 3 bases, and 5 bases lay between the germline ends. This CDR3 contains 12 residues. This CDR3 reads CASSVGDYGYTF. CDR3 bases: TGTGCCAGCAGCGTCGGGGACTATGGCTACACCTTC. The variable domain in full, completed from reference TRBV9 and TRBJ1-2, reads DSGVTQTPKHLITATGQRVTLRCSPRSGDLSVYWYQQSLDQGLQFLIQYYNGEERAKGNILERFSAQQFPDLHSELNLSSLELGDSALYFCASSVGDYGYTFGSGTRLTVV.

The chain is built from TRBV4-3 and TRBJ1-1; unclear D gene. Germline lookup yields CDR1 LGHNA and CDR2 YSLEER. CDR3 size: 15 residues. Trimming took 0 bases from V and 0 from J, leaving 8 bases between them. CDR3 protein: CASSQDSGLNTEAFF. In nucleotides, the CDR3 is TGCGCCAGCAGCCAAGATTCGGGGTTGAACACTGAAGCTTTCTTT.

The CDR3 region has the DNA TGTGCCAGCAGCCCCGCCGGGGTAAACAATGGCTACACCTTC. Translation: CASSPAGVNNGYTF. The rearrangement uses TRBV7-2 and TRBJ1-2; the D is unclear. Per the germline V gene, CDR1 is SGHTA and CDR2 is FQGNSA. There are 14 residues in the CDR3. Trimming removed 5 bases from V and 6 bases from J, with 16 bases in between. The full variable domain, rest sourced from reference TRBV7-2 and TRBJ1-2, is GAGVSQSPSNKVTEKGKDVELRCDPISGHTALYWYRQSLGQGLEFLIYFQGNSAPDKSGLPSDRFSAERTGGSVSTLTIQRTQQEDSAVYLCASSPAGVNNGYTFGSGTRLTVV.

V is TRBV9 and J is TRBJ2-5; 8 bases match TRBD2. Germline CDR1 SGDLS, CDR2 YYNGEE. This CDR3 has 15 amino acids. The junction had 3 bases not matched to a gene; V was cut back by 0 bases and J by 2 bases. The CDR3 DNA reads TGTGCCAGCAGCGTAGTGCCTAGCGGGCAAGAGACCCAGTACTTC. This codes for CASSVVPSGQETQYF.

The chain is built from TRBV28 and TRBJ1-5; possibly TRBD1 for D (6 bases). In germline, CDR1 is MDHEN, CDR2 SYDVKM. The CDR3 consists of 16 residues. V gave up 6 bases and J gave up 0 bases, with 15 bases separating them. CDR3 sequence reads: CASSPRTGFSNQPQHF. In nucleotides, the CDR3 is TGTGCCAGCAGCCCGAGAACAGGGTTTAGCAATCAGCCCCAGCATTTT.

The V and J genes are TRBV30 and TRBJ2-7, with D unresolved. CDR3 length: 12 residues. Trimming left V 4 bases short and J 6 bases short, with 13 bases between. Germline V CDR1 and CDR2: GTSNPN, SVGIG (reference sequence). DNA of the CDR3: TGTGCCTGGAAGCGCGTAGTTTTCGAGCAGTACTTC. Encoded protein: CAWKRVVFEQYF.

The V call is TRBV9, the J call TRBJ1-1, with a tentative D call TRBD1 (5 bases). This CDR3 contains 15 residues. Per the germline V gene, CDR1 is SGDLS and CDR2 is YYNGEE. Trimming left V 0 bases short and J 1 base short, with 10 bases between. The CDR3 region has the DNA TGTGCCAGCAGCGTAGGCTACGACAGGAACACTGAAGCTTTCTTT. The encoded protein is CASSVGYDRNTEAFF.

The chain employs TRBV6-5 and TRBJ1-1, with 7 bases fitting TRBD1. Germline V lookup: CDR1 MNHEY, CDR2 SVGAGI. With 5 bases clipped from V and 5 bases from J, the junction kept 8 bases outside the gene matches. The CDR3 has 14 amino acids. For the CDR3, the DNA is TGTGCCAGCAGTCCACAGGGGAAAAGTACTGAAGCTTTCTTT. It codes for CASSPQGKSTEAFF.

V gene TRBV28 combines with J gene TRBJ2-4, with D possibly TRBD2 on 5 matching bases. The V gene's germline CDR1 is MDHEN and CDR2 SYDVKM. The ends were cut back, 3 bases at V and 0 bases at J, with 9 bases in the middle. This CDR3 spans 15 amino acids. CDR3 sequence: CASSFFGIAKNIQYF. The CDR3 nucleotides are TGTGCCAGCAGTTTCTTCGGGATAGCCAAAAACATTCAGTACTTC.

V is TRBV25-1 and J is TRBJ1-1; D remains ambiguous. V shed 1 base and J shed 0 bases, with 9 bases lying between them. The CDR3 has 15 residues. Germline-derived CDR1 and CDR2 are MGHDK and SYGVNS. The CDR3 DNA follows: TGTGCCAGCAGTGAATCCTACCAAATGAACACTGAAGCTTTCTTT. Its translation is CASSESYQMNTEAFF.

CDR3: CASSPNLKETQYF. The CDR3 nucleotides are TGTGCCAGCTCACCCAACTTGAAAGAGACCCAGTACTTC. The rearrangement links TRBV18 to TRBJ2-5; D not resolved. The germline V and J ends were trimmed by 3 bases and 3 bases, with 8 bases remaining between them. The CDR3 totals 13 residues. The germline CDR1 and CDR2 sequences are KGHSH and LQKENI.

This chain links TRBV5-4 with TRBJ2-2; maybe TRBD2 (5 bases). With 2 bases removed from V and 0 bases from J, the gap between germline ends came to 11 bases. Germline lookup yields CDR1 SGHNT and CDR2 YYREEE (reference sequence). CDR3 length: 16 amino acids. The DNA for the CDR3 is TGTGCCAGCAGCTTTTTGAGGGCCTCGAACACCGGGGAGCTGTTTTTT. Translating gives CASSFLRASNTGELFF.

The V call is TRBV19, the J call TRBJ1-3, with a possible D match to TRBD1 (5 bases). The V gene lost 1 base and the J gene lost 0 bases, with 13 bases spanning the gap. From germline, CDR1 is LNHDA and CDR2 SQIVND (reference sequence). The CDR3 contains 17 residues. CDR3 nucleotide sequence: TGTGCCAGTAGTATAGGCTTCGGGGGGAGCTCTGGAAACACCATATATTTT. Translating gives CASSIGFGGSSGNTIYF.

J is TRBJ2-1 and V is TRBV4-3; D is unresolved. Germline V gives CDR1 LGHNA, CDR2 YSLEER. V was pared by 0 bases and J by 0 bases, with 6 bases between. The CDR3 extends over 15 amino acids. CDR3 residues: CASSQEGSSYNEQFF. The CDR3 nucleotides are TGCGCCAGCAGCCAAGAGGGCAGCTCCTACAATGAGCAGTTCTTC.

The genes are TRBV7-2 and TRBJ1-2; perhaps TRBD1 as D (5 bases). The CDR3 sequence is 14 residues long. Germline CDR1 is SGHTA and CDR2 is FQGNSA. V gave up 6 bases and J gave up 1 base, with 12 bases separating them. CDR3 protein: CASRLDSFNYGYTF. In DNA form, the CDR3 reads TGTGCCAGCAGACTCGACAGCTTTAACTATGGCTACACCTTC.

V and J are TRBV28 and TRBJ2-5; D gene unclear. The V end was cut by 5 bases, the J end by 0 bases, with 10 bases between. The CDR3 totals 14 residues. The germline V gene encodes CDR1 MDHEN and CDR2 SYDVKM. In DNA form, the CDR3 reads TGTGCCAGCAGTGTTGACACGGACCAAGAGACCCAGTACTTC. Translation gives CASSVDTDQETQYF.

The chain links TRBV6-6 to TRBJ2-7, with no clear D. From germline, CDR1 is MNHNY and CDR2 SVGAGI (reference sequence). V gave up 0 bases and J gave up 4 bases, with 7 bases separating them. The CDR3 extends over 13 amino acids. DNA of the CDR3: TGTGCCAGCAGTTACTCGACTGGGTACGAGCAGTACGTC. Its protein product is CASSYSTGYEQYV.

CDR3 loop: CASSPSPGQPVLYTF. CDR3 bases: TGTGCCAGCAGTCCCTCTCCCGGACAGCCCGTTTTGTACACCTTC. The chain combines TRBV7-3 with TRBJ1-2; the D gene is possibly TRBD1 (6 bases). V lost 6 bases, J lost 11 bases, and 25 bases lay in between. This CDR3 has 15 residues. Germline V gives CDR1 SGHTA, CDR2 FQGTGA.

The gene calls are TRBV5-4 and TRBJ2-3; perhaps TRBD1 as D (5 bases). CDR3 size: 14 residues. Looked up from germline, CDR1 is SGHNT and CDR2 is YYREEE (reference sequence). Between the trimmed V and J ends, which lost 1 base and 0 bases, there was a span of 6 bases. CDR3 protein: CASSLRGSTDTQYF. Written as DNA, the CDR3 is TGTGCCAGCAGCTTGAGGGGCAGCACAGATACGCAGTATTTT.

The rearrangement joins TRBV5-4 to TRBJ2-5, with 9 bases lining up with TRBD1. Trimming cost V 0 bases and J 5 bases; bases outside gene matches: 8. This CDR3 is 16 amino acids long. Germline-derived CDR1 and CDR2 are SGHNT and YYREEE (reference sequence). CDR3 nucleotides: TGTGCCAGCAGCTTGGAACCACAGGGGGCAAGGGAGACCCAGTACTTC. The encoded protein is CASSLEPQGARETQYF. Combining the CDR3 with reference TRBV5-4 and TRBJ2-5 gives the whole variable domain ETGVTQSPTHLIKTRGQQVTLRCSSQSGHNTVSWYQQALGQGPQFIFQYYREEENGRGNFPPRFSGLQFPNYSSELNVNALELDDSALYLCASSLEPQGARETQYFGPGTRLLVL.